This T cell receptor beta chain was captured by sequencing in a study of blood T cell repertoires in COVID-19. Turning to the study itself: T cells, B-cell-depleted T cells, or PBMCs supplied cDNA or gDNA.

This table comes from immunoSEQ multiplex PCR, and its TCRdb copy is limited to in-frame clones, with some not included. The table shows roughly 100,000 clones, with approximately 86% occurring only once. V lost 3 bases and J lost 1; bases outside the gene matches: 7. The germline CDR1 and CDR2 sequences are SGDLS and YYNGEE. This CDR3 spans 16 amino acids. Sequenced material: peripheral blood. The clonotype comes from a woman aged 45 to 65 with COVID-19, enrolled during active disease. The chain couples TRBV9 to TRBJ2-1; 7 bases align to TRBD2. CDR3 loop: CASSAEGGVSYNEQFF. The DNA for the CDR3 is TGTGCCAGCAGCGCCGAGGGAGGGGTATCCTACAATGAGCAGTTCTTC.